This T cell receptor beta chain came from a study of T cells in Graves' hyperthyroidism and ophthalmopathy. RNA transcripts yielded amplified TCR beta CDR3 regions. A set of HTBI primers served as the primers for a first-round RT-PCR of the TCR CDR3. A single record per CDR3 protein comes from TCRdb applying MiXCR to the multiplex PCR reads. The sample carries hundreds of thousands of distinct CDR3 sequences, over 11% recorded once. General observations from the study: From stable hyperthyroidism, ophthalmopathy was set apart by a 13 V-J model. Clonotypes that were expanded in thyroid above 0.001 mostly appeared in blood too.

The CDR3 totals 14 residues. V lost 5 bases to trimming and J lost 7 bases, with 18 bases between them. Germline loops: CDR1 PRHDT, CDR2 FYEKMQ (reference sequence). This clonotype was recorded many times. Its antigen is undetermined. The receptor's source is a woman aged 25 to 39 with Graves' hyperthyroidism. The chain joins TRBV13 to TRBJ2-7; D possibly uses TRBD1 or TRBD2 (6 bases each). What was sequenced was blood. The CDR3 loop is CASSPRGEVREQYF. CDR3 nucleotide sequence: TGTGCCAGCAGCCCAAGGGGGGAAGTGAGGGAGCAGTACTTC.